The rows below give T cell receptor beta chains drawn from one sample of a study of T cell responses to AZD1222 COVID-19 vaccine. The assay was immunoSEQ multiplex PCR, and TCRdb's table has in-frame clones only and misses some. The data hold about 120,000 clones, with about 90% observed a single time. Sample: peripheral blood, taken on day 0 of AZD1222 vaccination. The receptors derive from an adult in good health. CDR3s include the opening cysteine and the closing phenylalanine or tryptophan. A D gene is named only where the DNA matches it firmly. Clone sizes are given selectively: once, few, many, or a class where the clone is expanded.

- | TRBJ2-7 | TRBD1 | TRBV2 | CASREPRTGQWSYEQYF | TGTGCCAGCAGGGAACCCAGGACAGGGCAGTGGTCTTACGAGCAGTACTTC
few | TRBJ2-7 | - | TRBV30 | CAWSAQQGLPYEQYF | TGTGCCTGGAGTGCCCAACAGGGCCTCCCCTACGAGCAGTACTTC
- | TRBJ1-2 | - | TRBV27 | CATHSGTNYGYTF | TGTGCCACCCACTCCGGGACGAACTATGGCTACACCTTC
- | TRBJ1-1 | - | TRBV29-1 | CSVRYAENTEAFF | TGCAGCGTTCGCTACGCGGAGAACACTGAAGCTTTCTTT
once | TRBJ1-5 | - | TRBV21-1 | CASSQDRGMCRSNQPQHF | TGTGCCAGCAGCCAGGACAGGGGGATGTGTCGCAGCAATCAGCCCCAGCATTTT
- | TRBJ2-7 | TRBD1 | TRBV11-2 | CASSPGGEQYF | TGTGCCAGCAGCCCAGGGGGCGAGCAGTACTTC
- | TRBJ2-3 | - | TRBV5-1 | CASSPSPSTDTQYF | TGCGCCAGCAGCCCGAGTCCCAGCACAGATACGCAGTATTTT
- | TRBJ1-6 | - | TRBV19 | CASSIGGGAHNSPLHF | TGTGCCAGTAGTATAGGCGGGGGCGCTCATAATTCACCCCTCCACTTT
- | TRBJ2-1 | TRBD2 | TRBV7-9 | CASSLLPGTSGYNEQFF | TGTGCCAGCAGCTTACTGCCCGGGACTAGCGGTTACAATGAGCAGTTCTTC
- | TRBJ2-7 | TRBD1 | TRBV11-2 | CASQEGIDRGYEQYF | TGTGCCAGCCAGGAGGGAATTGACAGGGGCTACGAGCAGTACTTC
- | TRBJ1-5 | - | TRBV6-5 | CASSLADGYQPQHF | TGTGCCAGCAGTTTAGCCGACGGTTATCAGCCCCAGCATTTT
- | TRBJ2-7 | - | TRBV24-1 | CATSDLWGIYF | TGTGCCACCAGTGATTTGTGGGGAATATACTTC
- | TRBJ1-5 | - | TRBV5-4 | CASSLAGEGQPQHF | TGTGCCAGCAGCTTGGCAGGGGAGGGACAGCCCCAGCATTTT
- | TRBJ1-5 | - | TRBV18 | CASSPLMDQPQHF | TGTGCCAGCTCACCACTGATGGACCAGCCCCAGCATTTT
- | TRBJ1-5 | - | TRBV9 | CASSVAIPRQYSNQPQHF | TGTGCCAGCAGCGTAGCTATCCCCCGACAGTATAGCAATCAGCCCCAGCATTTT
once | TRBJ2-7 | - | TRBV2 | CASKREPGIGEQYF | TGTGCCAGTAAAAGAGAACCGGGTATCGGCGAGCAGTACTTC
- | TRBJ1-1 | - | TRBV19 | CASSIEGVGFGTEAFF | TGTGCCAGTAGTATAGAGGGAGTAGGGTTCGGCACTGAAGCTTTCTTT
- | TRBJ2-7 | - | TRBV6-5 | CASSRGLKGSYEQYF | TGTGCCAGCAGTCGGGGGTTGAAGGGGAGCTACGAGCAGTACTTC
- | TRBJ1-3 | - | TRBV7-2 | CASSLARGRQWGNTIYF | TGTGCCAGCAGCTTAGCAAGGGGAAGACAGTGGGGAAACACCATATATTTT
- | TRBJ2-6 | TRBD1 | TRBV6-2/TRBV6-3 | CASSPGQAFSGANVLTF | TGTGCCAGCAGTCCGGGACAGGCCTTCTCTGGGGCCAACGTCCTGACTTTC
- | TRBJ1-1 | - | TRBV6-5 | CASSYSTGVYEAFF | TGTGCCAGCAGTTACTCTACGGGGGTCTATGAAGCTTTCTTT
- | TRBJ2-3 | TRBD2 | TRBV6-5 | CASTLGTSWDTQYF | TGTGCCAGCACCCTAGGGACTAGCTGGGATACGCAGTATTTT
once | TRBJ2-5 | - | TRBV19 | CASSPGGGRQTQYF | TGTGCCAGTTCTCCTGGCGGGGGCCGACAGACCCAGTACTTC
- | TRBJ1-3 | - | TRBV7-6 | CASWDGRPNGQRPESTIYF | TGTGCCAGCTGGGACGGCCGCCCCAACGGACAGCGCCCTGAATCCACCATATATTTT